These 7 T cell receptor beta chains originate from one sample sequenced in a study of beta chain features in type 1 diabetes. Reverse transcribing all isolated RNA meant expressed TCRB transcripts were sequenced. Produced via immunoSEQ multiplex PCR; TCRdb's table is partial and in-frame only. Seen here are around 170,000 clones, around 9.7% observed once, and the top ten hold around 0.64%. Whole-study results and caveats: The study found moderately but significantly shorter TCRB CDR3s in all four CD4+ subsets of Type 1 diabetes patients.

These receptors have no known antigen. The specimen sequenced was central memory CD4+ T cells from blood. These receptors came from a woman aged 25 to 39 with type 1 diabetes.

The rearrangement joins TRBV7-2 to TRBJ2-1; a possible D gene is TRBD2 (5 bases). The CDR3 totals 12 residues. CDR1 and CDR2 (germline): SGHTA, FQGNSA. V lost 7 bases and J 6 bases, leaving 10 bases between the germline ends. The CDR3 is CASTRVVNEQFF. The CDR3 DNA reads as TGTGCCAGCACGCGGGTAGTCAATGAGCAGTTCTTC.

Here the CDR3 reads CASSIGVQGNYGYTF. CDR3 nucleotide sequence: TGTGCCAGTAGTATAGGGGTACAGGGGAACTATGGCTACACCTTC. The gene calls are TRBV19 and TRBJ1-2, with 7 bases identical to TRBD1. The CDR3 extends over 15 amino acids. CDR1 and CDR2 from the germline V gene are LNHDA and SQIVND (reference sequence). Losses at the gene ends were 1 base for V and 2 bases for J; bases not matched to a gene: 4.

This sequence joins TRBV6-5 and TRBJ1-1; D ambiguous. CDR1 and CDR2 (germline): MNHEY, SVGAGI. The CDR3 sequence is 11 residues long. The germline V and J ends were trimmed by 10 bases and 11 bases, with 17 bases remaining between them. CDR3 protein: CATGGYLVAFF. DNA of the CDR3: TGTGCCACCGGAGGGTATTTGGTCGCTTTCTTT.

This clone was counted a few times. The chain links TRBV18 to TRBJ2-5, with TRBD1 matching over 7 bases. Trimming removed 5 bases from V and 2 bases from J; junction bases left unmatched: 14. This CDR3 spans 17 amino acids. The germline V gene encodes CDR1 KGHSH and CDR2 LQKENI. The CDR3 here is CASSMAPDRALQETQYF. The DNA for the CDR3 is TGTGCCAGCTCAATGGCCCCAGACAGGGCACTTCAAGAGACCCAGTACTTC.

Note on this clone: At the DNA level, this CDR3 is encoded by other sequences in the same sample as well. The chain recombines TRBV19 with TRBJ2-7, with 11 bases matching TRBD2. After removal of 4 bases from V and 3 bases from J, the junction contained 2 bases not matched to a gene. Germline lookup yields CDR1 LNHDA and CDR2 SQIVND (reference sequence). This CDR3 region has 14 residues. CDR3 sequence: CASSTGTSGYEQYF. CDR3 in DNA: TGTGCCAGTAGTACCGGGACTAGCGGCTACGAGCAGTACTTC.

Points on this clone: Compared with germline, one end of the junction differs, possibly owing to a read error. The chain carries TRBV30 and TRBJ2-1, with D possibly being TRBD2 (6 bases). This CDR3 spans 16 amino acids. Germline CDR1 and CDR2: GTSNPN and SVGIG (reference sequence). In nucleotides, the CDR3 is TGTGCCTGGAGTCAGTTGGGTAGCGGCTCCGACAATGAGCAGTTCTTC. Translation gives CAWSQLGSGSDNEQFF.

This chain joins TRBV11-3 and TRBJ2-2; 7 bases are shared with TRBD1. The length of the CDR3 is 15 residues. Germline values: CDR1 SGHNT, CDR2 YENEEA. The ends lost 3 bases at V and 7 bases at J; junction bases unmatched: 8. CDR3: CASSFLRGLGGELFF. DNA for the CDR3: TGTGCCAGCAGCTTTCTAAGGGGGCTCGGCGGGGAGCTGTTTTTT.